Below are 20 T cell receptor beta chains sequenced from a single sample in a study of long-term antiretroviral therapy in people with HIV. Runs used v3.0 of the immunoSEQ assay and were done at survey level. Clones were read by immunoSEQ multiplex PCR, and TCRdb kept only the in-frame ones, dropping some. The table has approximately 35,000 clones, approximately 97% seen once. This specimen consisted of unsorted PBMCs, obtained 6.9 years after starting antiretroviral therapy. Source of these receptors: a man in his thirties or forties with HIV.

The chain is built from TRBV7-3 and TRBJ2-1; 12 bases match TRBD2. The CDR3 has 16 residues. Germline V gene sequence: CDR1 SGHTA, CDR2 FQGTGA. V dropped 5 bases and J dropped 0; count of bases not matched to a gene: 2. Here the CDR3 DNA reads TGTGCCAGCAGCCAACTAGCGGGAGGCTCCTACAATGAGCAGTTCTTC. This sequence encodes CASSQLAGGSYNEQFF. Based on the CDR3 plus reference TRBV7-3 and TRBJ2-1, the full variable domain is GAGVSQTPSNKVTEKGKYVELRCDPISGHTALYWYRQSLGQGPEFLIYFQGTGAADDSGLPNDRFFAVRPEGSVSTLKIQRTERGDSAVYLCASSQLAGGSYNEQFFGPGTRLTVL.

The chain links TRBV7-2 to TRBJ1-4; D ambiguous. V lost 1 base and J lost 8, with 11 bases in between. The CDR3 covers 14 residues. From germline, CDR1 is SGHTA and CDR2 FQGNSA. The CDR3 coding sequence is TGTGCCAGCAGCTTAGGCGGCCTCGGGGAAAAACTGTTTTTT. Residues: CASSLGGLGEKLFF.

This rearrangement joins TRBV27 to TRBJ2-7; 8 bases line up with TRBD1. The ends lost 4 bases at V and 6 bases at J; junction bases unmatched: 8. The V gene's germline CDR1 is MNHEY and CDR2 SMNVEV (reference sequence). This CDR3 contains 14 residues. CDR3 coding DNA: TGTGCCAGCAGTTGGGGGACAGGTCTAGGCGAGCAGTACTTC. This gives the protein CASSWGTGLGEQYF.

J is TRBJ2-1 and V is TRBV11-1; the D gene is possibly TRBD2 (5 bases). The CDR3 contains 12 residues. V was cut by 7 bases and J by 3 bases, with 7 bases left in between. Germline V gives CDR1 SGHAT, CDR2 FQDESV (reference sequence). The CDR3 nucleotides read TGTGCCAGCACCCGGGACTACAATGAGCAGTTCTTC. It yields the protein CASTRDYNEQFF.

This rearrangement joins TRBV10-3 to TRBJ2-3; D perhaps matches TRBD2 (6 bases). Germline CDR1 ENHRY, CDR2 SYGVKD. V lost 8 bases to trimming and J lost 3 bases, with 12 bases between them. The CDR3 has 13 amino acids. This CDR3 reads CAIGAGRTDTQYF. The CDR3 DNA is TGTGCCATCGGAGCGGGCCGAACAGATACGCAGTATTTT.

The chain has TRBV6-1 and TRBJ1-5, with 8 positions matching TRBD1. From germline, CDR1 is MNHNS and CDR2 SASEGT. The CDR3 is 15 residues long. With V trimmed by 4 bases and J by 5 bases, 7 bases remained unmatched. The CDR3 loop is CASSASWTGYQPQHF. The CDR3 DNA reads as TGTGCCAGCAGTGCCTCTTGGACAGGGTATCAGCCCCAGCATTTT.

The genes are TRBV10-3 and TRBJ2-5; no firm D call. The germline V and J ends were trimmed by 3 bases and 4 bases, with 15 bases remaining between them. The CDR3 runs 15 residues. The germline V gene has CDR1 ENHRY and CDR2 SYGVKD. The CDR3 spells CAISDPTWGLETQYF. The CDR3 DNA is TGTGCCATCAGTGACCCCACTTGGGGATTAGAGACCCAGTACTTC.

In this sample, this clone turned up a few times. The chain joins TRBV29-1 to TRBJ2-5; D is perhaps TRBD2 (5 bases). The V end was cut by 6 bases, the J end by 2 bases, with 19 bases between. CDR1 is SQVTM and CDR2 is ANQGSEA in the germline V gene. The CDR3 extends over 15 amino acids. The CDR3 loop reads CSVYDAGGKQETQYF. DNA of the CDR3: TGCAGCGTATACGACGCGGGTGGCAAACAAGAGACCCAGTACTTC.

The chain recombines TRBV7-2 with TRBJ1-1, with D possibly matching TRBD1 (5 bases). The CDR3 spans 14 residues. Germline values: CDR1 SGHTA, CDR2 FQGNSA. V shed 7 bases and J shed 1 base, with 13 bases lying between them. CDR3 sequence reads: CASTNPGQNTEAFF. The CDR3 DNA is TGTGCCAGCACAAACCCAGGACAGAACACTGAAGCTTTCTTT. The variable domain in full, with the rest retrieved from reference TRBV7-2 and TRBJ1-1, is GAGVSQSPSNKVTEKGKDVELRCDPISGHTALYWYRQSLGQGLEFLIYFQGNSAPDKSGLPSDRFSAERTGGSVSTLTIQRTQQEDSAVYLCASTNPGQNTEAFFGQGTRLTVV.

CDR3 nucleotide sequence: TGTGCCAGTAGTAAGCCAGGGCCTGCTATGAACACTGAAGCTTTCTTT. It codes for CASSKPGPAMNTEAFF. This sequence joins TRBV19 and TRBJ1-1; possible D gene TRBD1, 5 bases. The CDR3 is 16 residues long. Trimming shortened V by 4 bases and J by 0 bases, and 15 bases separated the two germline ends. Germline values: CDR1 LNHDA, CDR2 SQIVND (reference sequence).

This chain connects TRBV7-9 to TRBJ1-3, with 8 bases aligning to TRBD1. This CDR3 spans 17 amino acids. J gave up 4 bases and V 1 base, and 9 bases lay outside the gene matches. CDR1 is SEHNR, CDR2 FQNEAQ, per germline (reference sequence). The CDR3 bases are TGTGCCAGCAGCTTAGACTTTGGGGACAGGAGCGGAAACACCATATATTTT. This encodes CASSLDFGDRSGNTIYF.

J is TRBJ2-3 and V is TRBV5-1; D may be TRBD1 (5 bases). Trimming stripped 0 bases from V and 4 bases from J, with 9 bases between. Germline CDR1 is SGHRS and CDR2 is YFSETQ. The CDR3 covers 14 residues. The DNA of the CDR3 is TGCGCCAGCAGCTTGGAGGGGATCGCAGATACGCAGTATTTT. It yields the protein CASSLEGIADTQYF.

The chain recombines TRBV7-8 with TRBJ2-3; TRBD2 is a possible D gene (5 bases). The CDR3 is 12 residues long. Germline CDR1 reads SGHVS; CDR2 reads FQNEAQ. Deletions cut 8 bases from V and 1 base from J, with 7 bases between. The CDR3 DNA reads as TGTGCCAGCTATAGCGGCACAGATACGCAGTATTTT. It yields the protein CASYSGTDTQYF.

This clone was found once. This rearrangement joins TRBV27 to TRBJ2-3; 12 bases fit TRBD2. The germline gives CDR1 MNHEY, CDR2 SMNVEV (reference sequence). There are 16 residues in the CDR3. V trimming: 7 bases; J trimming: 5 bases; junction bases outside the gene matches: 10. Here the CDR3 reads CASTPRWGLAGDTQYF. In DNA form, the CDR3 reads TGTGCCAGCACCCCGAGGTGGGGACTAGCGGGAGATACGCAGTATTTT.

With regard to this clone: The same CDR3 can be traced to other DNA sequences in this sample. The chain carries TRBV5-4 and TRBJ2-7; D might be TRBD1 or TRBD2, each matching 5 bases. This CDR3 contains 13 residues. Germline loops: CDR1 SGHNT, CDR2 YYREEE (reference sequence). V was cut by 4 bases and J by 4 bases, with 12 bases left in between. CDR3 amino acids: CASSRDDTYEQYF. CDR3 DNA sequence: TGTGCCAGCAGCCGGGACGATACTTACGAGCAGTACTTC.

This chain uses TRBV4-3 with TRBJ2-5; weak D call: TRBD2 (5 bases). Germline V CDR1 and CDR2: LGHNA, YSLEER. CDR3 length: 16 amino acids. V was cut by 4 bases and J by 5 bases, with 20 bases left in between. The CDR3 region is CASSPQKSGNGETQYF. The CDR3 DNA is TGCGCCAGCAGCCCCCAAAAGTCGGGGAACGGGGAGACCCAGTACTTC.

This clone was seen only once. The chain is built from TRBV11-2 and TRBJ2-2; tentatively, D is TRBD2 (6 bases). The CDR3 is made up of 14 amino acids. The germline V gene encodes CDR1 SGHAT and CDR2 FQNNGV. V shed 1 base and J shed 3 bases, with 6 bases lying between them. The CDR3 DNA is TGTGCCAGCAGCTTAGGGGGGGACACCGGGGAGCTGTTTTTT. Encoded protein: CASSLGGDTGELFF. Full variable domain (rest looked up from reference TRBV11-2 and TRBJ2-2): EAGVAQSPRYKIIEKRQSVAFWCNPISGHATLYWYQQILGQGPKLLIQFQNNGVVDDSQLPKDRFSAERLKGVDSTLKIQPAKLEDSAVYLCASSLGGDTGELFFGEGSRLTVL.

Only one count was recorded for this clone. The CDR3 loop reads CASSQALTEKLFF. The CDR3 DNA is TGCGCCAGCAGCCAAGCCCTTACCGAAAAACTGTTTTTT. The chain carries TRBV4-1 and TRBJ1-4; D ambiguous. The germline CDR1 and CDR2 sequences are MGHRA and YSYEKL. CDR3 size: 13 residues. Deletions cut 1 base from V and 8 bases from J, with 8 bases between.

The chain employs TRBV9 and TRBJ2-6, with D unresolved. The V gene's germline CDR1 is SGDLS and CDR2 YYNGEE. The CDR3 covers 17 residues. Trimming cost V 3 bases and J 0 bases, with 13 bases left between them. The CDR3 loop reads CASSGRLWGSGANVLTF. For the CDR3, the DNA is TGTGCCAGCAGCGGGCGGCTGTGGGGCTCTGGGGCCAACGTCCTGACTTTC.

The J gene is TRBJ1-2, the V gene TRBV19; 7 positions agree with TRBD1. There are 12 residues in the CDR3. Trimming removed 7 bases from V and 5 bases from J; junction bases left unmatched: 4. Germline CDR1 and CDR2: LNHDA and SQIVND (reference sequence). The CDR3 DNA reads as TGTGCCAGTAAGACAGGGACATATGGCTACACCTTC. This codes for CASKTGTYGYTF. Filled out from reference TRBV19 and TRBJ1-2, the complete variable domain reads DGGITQSPKYLFRKEGQNVTLSCEQNLNHDAMYWYRQDPGQGLRLIYYSQIVNDFQKGDIAEGYSVSREKKESFPLTVTSAQKNPTAFYLCASKTGTYGYTFGSGTRLTVV.